This entry features one TCR beta chain sequence. The data were produced by immunoSEQ multiplex PCR, yet TCRdb's version contains in-frame clones alone and is incomplete. The sample carries about 40,000 clones, 75% to 90% recorded once. The sample is drawn from a study of T cell changes during pregnancy in multiple sclerosis. There are 15 residues in the CDR3. The germline gives CDR1 LNHDA, CDR2 SQIVND (reference sequence). Losses at the gene ends were 5 bases for V and 6 bases for J; bases not matched to a gene: 7. This chain links TRBV19 with TRBJ1-6; 7 bases align to TRBD1. Sequencing used peripheral blood, obtained in the first trimester of pregnancy. The receptor was derived from a female donor in good health, enrolled as a control in a pregnancy study. The CDR3 DNA is TGTGCCAGTAGTGCCCCCGGGACAGCTAATTCACCCCTCCACTTT. Amino acid sequence: CASSAPGTANSPLHF.